This T cell receptor (beta chain) was sequenced during a study of naive and memory T cell subsets. Of note for this clonotype: Its target is not known.

Study-wide findings and caveats: Over 85% of naive TCR sequences appeared only once after error correction, unlike memory subsets. Findings for naive and memory subsets could not be checked against ground truth. Each distinct alpha or beta sequence counts as one clonotype. In CD4 and CD8 cells, diversity dropped from naive through EMRA. Naive repertoires, especially CD8, held a few larger clonotypes, possibly memory cells re-expressing CD45RA.

The CDR3 runs to 15 residues. V was cut by 5 bases and J by 6 bases, with 20 bases left in between. In germline, CDR1 is SGHAT, CDR2 FQNNGV. The beta constant-region primer was an equimolar mix of two oligonucleotides covering TRBC1 and TRBC2. Four rounds of PCR amplified the ligated cDNA using nested alpha and beta constant-region primers plus SP2. TCRdb re-derived calls from the UMI-ligation and nested PCR reads in MiXCR, one entry per CDR3 protein. The sample shows about 160,000 distinct CDR3 sequences, approximately 22% of them seen only once. The chain employs TRBV11-2 and TRBJ2-7; D uncertain. Sequencing input: naive CD4+ T cells from blood. The source of this sequence is a human donor in good health. The DNA of the CDR3 is TGTGCCAGCAGCCCGCAAAATGAGGCTAGTGGCGAGCAGTACTTC. It translates to CASSPQNEASGEQYF.